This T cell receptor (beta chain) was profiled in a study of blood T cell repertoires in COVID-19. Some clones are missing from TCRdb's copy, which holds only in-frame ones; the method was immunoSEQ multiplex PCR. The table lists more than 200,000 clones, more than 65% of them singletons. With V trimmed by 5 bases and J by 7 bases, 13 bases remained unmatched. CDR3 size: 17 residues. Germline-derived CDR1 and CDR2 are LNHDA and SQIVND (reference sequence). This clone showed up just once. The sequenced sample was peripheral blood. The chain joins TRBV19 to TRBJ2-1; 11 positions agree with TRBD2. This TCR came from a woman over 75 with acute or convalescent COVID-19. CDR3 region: CASSARPLAGGLNEQFF. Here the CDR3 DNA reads TGTGCCAGTAGTGCCCGCCCCCTAGCGGGAGGCTTGAATGAGCAGTTCTTC. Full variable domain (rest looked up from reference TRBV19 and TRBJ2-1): DGGITQSPKYLFRKEGQNVTLSCEQNLNHDAMYWYRQDPGQGLRLIYYSQIVNDFQKGDIAEGYSVSREKKESFPLTVTSAQKNPTAFYLCASSARPLAGGLNEQFFGPGTRLTVL.